These T cell receptor beta chains were read from a single sample in a study of cytomegalovirus exposure and HLA in healthy donors. This table comes from immunoSEQ multiplex PCR, and its TCRdb copy is limited to in-frame clones, with some not included. The sample carries 90,000 to 120,000 clones, 76% recorded once. Sequencing was carried out using PBMCs. These receptors were obtained from a woman between 50 and 59 years old in good health and CMV-seropositive. Both conserved end residues are part of each CDR3. The D gene is left open where the match is weak. Expanded clones get a size class; other rows say once, few or many, or leave the size out.

clone_size d_call j_call v_call cdr3_aa cdr3_nt
few NA TRBJ1-2 TRBV5-6 CASSAQGFYGYTF TGTGCCAGCAGTGCACAGGGATTCTATGGCTACACCTTC
NA TRBD2 TRBJ2-3 TRBV7-9 CASSLGLAGYTDTQYF TGTGCCAGCAGCTTAGGACTAGCGGGATACACAGATACGCAGTATTTT
once TRBD1 TRBJ2-3 TRBV7-9 CASSFPQGTYDTQYF TGTGCCAGCAGCTTCCCACAGGGGACGTATGATACGCAGTATTTT
once NA TRBJ1-4 TRBV6-1 CASSEMGREKLFF TGTGCCAGCAGTGAGATGGGGCGGGAAAAACTGTTTTTT
NA NA TRBJ2-5 TRBV5-6 CASSSEGVWETQYF TGTGCCAGCAGCTCCGAGGGGGTTTGGGAGACCCAGTACTTC
NA NA TRBJ2-1 TRBV7-3 CASSVSRDNEQFF TGTGCCAGCAGCGTGAGCAGGGACAATGAGCAGTTCTTC
once NA TRBJ1-1 TRBV6-1 CASSEGSGRFENTEAFF TGTGCCAGCAGTGAGGGGTCAGGGAGGTTCGAGAACACTGAAGCTTTCTTT
NA NA TRBJ1-5 TRBV6-1 CASSRQLTQHF TGTGCCAGCAGTCGACAACTGACCCAGCATTTT
NA NA TRBJ2-3 TRBV4-1 CASSWGAGSDTQYF TGCGCCAGCAGCTGGGGCGCGGGGTCAGATACGCAGTATTTT
NA TRBD1 TRBJ2-7 TRBV18 CASSPAGTGTYEQYF TGTGCCAGCTCACCCGCCGGGACAGGTACCTACGAGCAGTACTTC
NA NA TRBJ1-2 TRBV6-5 CASSSGISNYGYTF TGTGCCAGCAGTTCAGGGATCAGTAACTATGGCTACACCTTC
NA TRBD1 TRBJ1-2 TRBV4-2 CASSQEHGTVDNYGYTF TGTGCCAGCAGCCAAGAACATGGGACAGTAGATAACTATGGCTACACCTTC
NA NA TRBJ2-4 TRBV15 CATSRNPEQGNIQYF TGTGCCACCAGCAGAAATCCCGAGCAGGGAAACATTCAGTACTTC